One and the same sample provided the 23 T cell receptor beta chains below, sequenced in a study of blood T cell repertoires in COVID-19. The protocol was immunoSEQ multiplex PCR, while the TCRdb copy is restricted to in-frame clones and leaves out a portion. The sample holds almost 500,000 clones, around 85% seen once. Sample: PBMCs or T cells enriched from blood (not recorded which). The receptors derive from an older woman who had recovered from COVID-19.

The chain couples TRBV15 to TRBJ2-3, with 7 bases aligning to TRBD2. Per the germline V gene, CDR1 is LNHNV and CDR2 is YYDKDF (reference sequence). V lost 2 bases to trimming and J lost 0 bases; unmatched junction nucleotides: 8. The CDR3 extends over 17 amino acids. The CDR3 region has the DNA TGTGCCACCAGCAGATCGCCACTAGCGACTAGCACAGATACGCAGTATTTT. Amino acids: CATSRSPLATSTDTQYF.

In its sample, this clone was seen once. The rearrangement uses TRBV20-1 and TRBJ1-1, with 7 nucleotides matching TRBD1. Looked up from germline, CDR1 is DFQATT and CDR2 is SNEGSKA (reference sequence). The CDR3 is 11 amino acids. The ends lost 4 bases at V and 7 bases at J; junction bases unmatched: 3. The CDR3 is CSATRGLEAFF. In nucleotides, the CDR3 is TGCAGTGCTACGAGGGGGCTTGAAGCTTTCTTT.

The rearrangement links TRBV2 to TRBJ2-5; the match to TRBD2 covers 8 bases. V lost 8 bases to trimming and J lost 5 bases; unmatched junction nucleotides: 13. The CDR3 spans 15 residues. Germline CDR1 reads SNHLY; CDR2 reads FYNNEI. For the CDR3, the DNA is TGTGCCAGCCTCCGGGGGGGTCTGGGAGGCGAGACCCAGTACTTC. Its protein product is CASLRGGLGGETQYF.

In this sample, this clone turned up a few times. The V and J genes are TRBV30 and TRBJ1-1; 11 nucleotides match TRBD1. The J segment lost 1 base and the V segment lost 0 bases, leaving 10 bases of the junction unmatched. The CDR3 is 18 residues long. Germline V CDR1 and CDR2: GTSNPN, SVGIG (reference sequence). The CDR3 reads CAWSVGGQGASRNTEAFF. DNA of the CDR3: TGTGCCTGGAGTGTTGGTGGACAGGGGGCTTCTCGGAACACTGAAGCTTTCTTT.

The CDR3, as DNA: TGTGCCAGCAGCTACCGGGACAGGGGGCCGAACACTGAAGCTTTCTTT. Translated, it gives CASSYRDRGPNTEAFF. The chain carries TRBV5-6 and TRBJ1-1, with 12 bases aligning to TRBD1. Germline V gene data show CDR1 as SGHDT and CDR2 as YYEEEE. The J segment lost 1 base and the V segment lost 3 bases, leaving 4 bases of the junction unmatched. CDR3 length: 16 amino acids.

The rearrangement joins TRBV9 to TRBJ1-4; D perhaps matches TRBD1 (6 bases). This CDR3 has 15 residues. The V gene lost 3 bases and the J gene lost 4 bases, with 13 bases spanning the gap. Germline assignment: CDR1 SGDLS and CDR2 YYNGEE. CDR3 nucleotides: TGTGCCAGCAGCGCCACAGGGAGCCTTAATGAAAAACTGTTTTTT. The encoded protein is CASSATGSLNEKLFF.

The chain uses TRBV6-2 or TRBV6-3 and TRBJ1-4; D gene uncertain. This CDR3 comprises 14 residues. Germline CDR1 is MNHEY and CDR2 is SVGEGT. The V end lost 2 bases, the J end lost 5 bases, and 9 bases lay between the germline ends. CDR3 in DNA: TGTGCCAGCAGTTACCGGCGGGTCAATGAAAAACTGTTTTTT. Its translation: CASSYRRVNEKLFF.

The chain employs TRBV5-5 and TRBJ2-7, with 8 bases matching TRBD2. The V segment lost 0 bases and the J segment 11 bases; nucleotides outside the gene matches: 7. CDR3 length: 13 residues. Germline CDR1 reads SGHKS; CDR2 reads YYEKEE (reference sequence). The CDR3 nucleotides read TGTGCCAGCAGCTTGGCCGGGAGGGGGGACGAGTACGTC. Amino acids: CASSLAGRGDEYV.

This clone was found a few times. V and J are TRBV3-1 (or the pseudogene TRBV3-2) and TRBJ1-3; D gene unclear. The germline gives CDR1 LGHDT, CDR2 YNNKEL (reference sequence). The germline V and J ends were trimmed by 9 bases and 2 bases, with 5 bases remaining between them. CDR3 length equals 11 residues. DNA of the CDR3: TGTGCCAGTACGGCTGGAAACACCATATATTTT. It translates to CASTAGNTIYF.

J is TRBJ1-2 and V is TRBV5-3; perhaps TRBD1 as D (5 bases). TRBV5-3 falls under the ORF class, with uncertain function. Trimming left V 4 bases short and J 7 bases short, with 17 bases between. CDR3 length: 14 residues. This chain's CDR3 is CARSPGGNACGYTF. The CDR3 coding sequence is TGTGCCAGAAGCCCCGGGGGGAACGCCTGTGGCTACACCTTC.

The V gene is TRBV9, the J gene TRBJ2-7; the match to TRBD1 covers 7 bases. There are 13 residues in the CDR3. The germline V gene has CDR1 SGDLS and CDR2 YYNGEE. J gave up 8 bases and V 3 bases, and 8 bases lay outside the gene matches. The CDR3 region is CASSATQGTQQYF. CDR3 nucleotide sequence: TGTGCCAGCAGCGCTACACAGGGGACCCAGCAGTACTTC.

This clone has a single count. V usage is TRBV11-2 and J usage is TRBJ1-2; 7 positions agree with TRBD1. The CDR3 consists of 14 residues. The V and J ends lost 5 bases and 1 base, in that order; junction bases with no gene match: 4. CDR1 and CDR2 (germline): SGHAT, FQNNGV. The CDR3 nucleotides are TGTGCCAGCAGCCGGGACAGAAGTAACTATGGCTACACCTTC. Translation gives CASSRDRSNYGYTF.

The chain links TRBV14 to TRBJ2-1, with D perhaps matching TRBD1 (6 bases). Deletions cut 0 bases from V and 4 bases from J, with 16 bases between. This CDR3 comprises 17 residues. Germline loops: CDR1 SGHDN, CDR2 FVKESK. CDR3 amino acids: CASSQEGAARSYNEQFF. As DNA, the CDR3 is TGTGCCAGCAGCCAAGAGGGGGCCGCGAGGTCTTACAATGAGCAGTTCTTC.

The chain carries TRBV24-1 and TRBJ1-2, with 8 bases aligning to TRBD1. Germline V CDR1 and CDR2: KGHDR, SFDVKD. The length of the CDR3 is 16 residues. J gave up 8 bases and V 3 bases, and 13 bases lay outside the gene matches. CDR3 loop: CATSDARDRYEEGYTF. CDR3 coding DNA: TGTGCCACCAGTGATGCGAGGGACAGGTATGAGGAGGGCTACACCTTC.

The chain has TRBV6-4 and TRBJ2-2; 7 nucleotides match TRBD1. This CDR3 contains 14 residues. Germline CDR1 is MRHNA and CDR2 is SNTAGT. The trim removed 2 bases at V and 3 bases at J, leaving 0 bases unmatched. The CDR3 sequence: CASSDDRDTGELFF. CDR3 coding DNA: TGTGCCAGCAGTGACGACAGGGACACCGGGGAGCTGTTTTTT.

This chain's CDR3 is CASSAVRGALYGYTF. CDR3 bases: TGTGCCAGCAGCGCGGTACGGGGTGCGCTTTATGGCTACACCTTC. The chain joins TRBV6-5 to TRBJ1-2; D not resolved. The CDR3 covers 15 residues. The germline V gene encodes CDR1 MNHEY and CDR2 SVGAGI. Trimming stripped 6 bases from V and 5 bases from J, with 19 bases between.

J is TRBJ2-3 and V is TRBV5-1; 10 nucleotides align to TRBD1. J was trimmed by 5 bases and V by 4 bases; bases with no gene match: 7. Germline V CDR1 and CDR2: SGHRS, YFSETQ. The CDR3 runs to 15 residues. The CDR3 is CASSTRQGAKDTQYF. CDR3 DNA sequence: TGCGCCAGCAGCACAAGACAGGGGGCAAAAGATACGCAGTATTTT.

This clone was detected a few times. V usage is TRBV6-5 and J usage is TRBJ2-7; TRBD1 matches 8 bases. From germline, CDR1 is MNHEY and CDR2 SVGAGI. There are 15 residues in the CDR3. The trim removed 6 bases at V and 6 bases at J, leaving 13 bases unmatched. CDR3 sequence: CASRPQGARSTEQYV. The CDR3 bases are TGTGCCAGCAGGCCCCAGGGGGCGCGATCGACCGAGCAGTACGTC.

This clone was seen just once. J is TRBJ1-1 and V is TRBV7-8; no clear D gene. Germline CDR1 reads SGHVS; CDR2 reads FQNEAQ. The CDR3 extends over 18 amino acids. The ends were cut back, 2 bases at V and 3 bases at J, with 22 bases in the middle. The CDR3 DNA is TGTGCCAGCAGCTTAATAGCGGGGATGGAGATGGTAGACACTGAAGCTTTCTTT. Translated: CASSLIAGMEMVDTEAFF.

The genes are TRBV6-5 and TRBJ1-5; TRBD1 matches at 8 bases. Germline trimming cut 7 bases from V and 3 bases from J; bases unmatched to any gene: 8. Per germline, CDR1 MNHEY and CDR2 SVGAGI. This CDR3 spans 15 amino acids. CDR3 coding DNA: TGTGCCAGCACTACGGGACAGGCCTACAATCAGCCCCAGCATTTT. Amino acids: CASTTGQAYNQPQHF.

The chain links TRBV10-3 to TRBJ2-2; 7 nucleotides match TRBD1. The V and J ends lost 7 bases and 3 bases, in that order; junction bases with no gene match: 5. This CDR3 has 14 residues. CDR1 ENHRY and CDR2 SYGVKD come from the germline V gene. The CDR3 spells CAIKRQGDTGELFF. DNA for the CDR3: TGTGCCATCAAGCGACAGGGTGACACCGGGGAGCTGTTTTTT.

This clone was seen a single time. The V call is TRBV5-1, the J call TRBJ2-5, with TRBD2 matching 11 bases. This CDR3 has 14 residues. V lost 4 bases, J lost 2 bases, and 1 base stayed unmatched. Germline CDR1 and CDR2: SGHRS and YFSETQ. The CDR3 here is CASSVAGGQETQYF. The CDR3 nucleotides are TGCGCCAGCAGCGTAGCGGGGGGGCAAGAGACCCAGTACTTC. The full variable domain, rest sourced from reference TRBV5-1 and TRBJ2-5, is KAGVTQTPRYLIKTRGQQVTLSCSPISGHRSVSWYQQTPGQGLQFLFEYFSETQRNKGNFPGRFSGRQFSNSRSEMNVSTLELGDSALYLCASSVAGGQETQYFGPGTRLLVL.

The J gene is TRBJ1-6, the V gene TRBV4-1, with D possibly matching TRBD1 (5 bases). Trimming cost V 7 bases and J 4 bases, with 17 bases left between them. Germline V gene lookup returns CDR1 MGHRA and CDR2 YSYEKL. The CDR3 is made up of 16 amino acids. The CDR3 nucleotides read TGCGCCAGCACCCGGGCGGGGACCGTATATAATTCACCCCTCCACTTT. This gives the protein CASTRAGTVYNSPLHF.